This T cell receptor beta chain was observed in a study of CD8 T cells in Susac syndrome. RNA totalling 0.5 to 1 ug underwent reverse transcription with random hexamers. Using its own MiXCR run on the immunoSEQ multiplex PCR reads, TCRdb lists one record per CDR3 protein. Here the sample spans some 130,000 distinct CDR3 sequences, about 96% being singletons. Germline loops: CDR1 SQVTM, CDR2 ANQGSEA. The CDR3 loop spans 14 amino acids. The V end lost 6 bases, the J end lost 6 bases, and 18 bases lay between the germline ends. Study-level points and caveats: The authors acknowledged that their TCR sequencing and HLA analysis involved a relatively small number of individuals.

In regard to this clonotype: Its antigen is not identified.

Negative isolation was used for CD8+ and CD4+ T cells and FACS enrichment for TEMRA cells. The gene calls are TRBV29-1 and TRBJ2-1, with D tentatively TRBD2 (6 bases). Sequenced material: CD4+ T cells from PBMCs. This receptor was obtained from a human donor in good health. CDR3 sequence: CSVPLAGSFNEQFF. CDR3 nucleotides: TGCAGCGTCCCTCTGGCGGGAAGTTTCAATGAGCAGTTCTTC.